Reported below is one T cell receptor (beta chain). This entry comes from a study of T cell repertoires in cytomegalovirus infection. TCRdb analysed the reads with MiXCR anew, one entry per CDR3 protein. The sample contains about 680,000 distinct CDR3 sequences, roughly 24% of which appear only once. The clonotype originates from a human donor in good health (CMV status not recorded). Some clones in this sample may be carry-over from other donors' samples. Sequencing used CD8+ T cells from PBMCs.

The CDR3 coding sequence is TGTGCCAGCTTCGAGGGGGGGGGTGAGCAGTTCTTC. Its protein product is CASFEGGGEQFF. V gene TRBV5-4 combines with J gene TRBJ2-1; D perhaps matches TRBD2 (7 bases). V was clipped by 7 bases and J by 9 bases, with 14 bases between them. The CDR3 is 12 amino acids. From germline, CDR1 is SGHNT and CDR2 YYREEE (reference sequence).